This TCR beta chain was documented in a study of shared clonotypes between healthy human individuals (dated by TCRdb to 2019 to 2021). Notes on the research overall: A couple of women and a few men aged 18 to 49 years were included in the cohort. Libraries were prepared and TCR repertoires were sequenced by different laboratories using diverse techniques, in order to increase sequencing depth and limit assay-specific biases. To estimate repertoire size and how much clonotype sharing occurs between individuals, the study deeply sequenced the blood TCR repertoires of 4 to 6 healthy adults. For each donor, CD4 naive and CD4 memory were each run on three plates, CD8 naive on two plates, and CD8 memory on one plate. Leukapheresis yielded between about 0.94 and 9.5 billion PBMCs per donor.

Healthy HIV-negative adults with no recently reported acute infections or vaccinations were included as donors. All donors were Caucasian adults living in Nashville, Tennessee, USA. CD4+ T cells were enriched through magnetic negative selection, after which naive cells were positively selected on CD45RA and the remaining negative fraction served as the memory subset. Blood was obtained by leukapheresis, after which PBMCs were separated by Ficoll-Histopaque density gradient centrifugation and cryopreserved in liquid nitrogen vapor phase. Purity and quantity of every magnetically sorted T cell population were checked by analytical flow cytometry. Genomic DNA was isolated from every sorted fraction and measured by UV absorbance on a Nanodrop 2000c. Of note for this clone: Its antigen is still unknown. No clone much larger than this one lies a single base away; base qualities are absent.

TCR CDR3 regions were amplified from genomic DNA by multiplex PCR using the deep immunoSEQ assay. Extracted genomic DNA from each cell subset was spread evenly across all wells of several immunoSEQ 96-well plates, with each plate serving as a replicate. For sorted subsets, about 220 ng of genomic DNA, equivalent to 25,000 to 35,000 T cell genomes, went into each replicate PCR. Purified libraries were quantified with a Qubit 3.0 fluorometer, sized on a Bioanalyzer 2100, and re-quantified with the KAPA Library Quantification kit. Each immunoSEQ 96-well plate was sequenced on its own single-read 150-cycle Illumina NextSeq 550 flow cell. The original pipeline was this. Because the immunoSEQ output included only junctional sequences and no quality scores, the filtering could not be the same as the filtering used for full-length reads. To assign V/J genes and CDR3, sequences were annotated against IMGT germline references using PyIR, a Python wrapper for IgBLAST v1.9. Reads were filtered out if the reads had weak V/J assignments (E-value above 1e-6), no CDR3, stop codons, out-of-frame junctions, or ambiguous translated residues. A V3J clonotype was defined by an identical inferred V gene, J gene, and CDR3 amino acid sequence. Percentage overlap between repertoires was computed as shared unique clonotypes divided by the size of the smaller repertoire. Repertoire richness was assessed with RTK rarefaction, the Chao1 estimator, and Recon v2.1 estimates of unobserved clonotypes. Generation probabilities for all TCRbeta clonotypes obtained by the gDNA method from a few donors were computed using OLGA. The clones in this table, taken by TCRdb from immuneACCESS, are in-frame only. Not every clone is retained; where verified, under half of the shortfall comes from an unresolved V gene, and the cause of the rest is unknown. V, J and clone size were drawn from that table, and D and trimming were deduced from the DNA. The sample table holds over 2 million clones, of which 85% to 95% were seen once. 0.1% to 0.15% of the sample comes from the top ten.

Paper-wide results and their limitations: Estimated clonotype richness was generally larger for naive than for memory subsets. Sampling was restricted to blood, and TCR repertoires in tissues likely differ from the TCR repertoires found in blood. Even with the large sequencing depth, rarefaction of the sorted-subset datasets indicated that sequencing was incomplete. When a few donors were compared, the shared fraction of clonotypes was 5% to 6.5% for naive CD4, 3.5% to 4% for naive CD8, 2% to 2.5% for memory CD4, and 0.35% to 0.4% for memory CD8. Compared with non-shared clonotypes, the clonotypes found in all four sorted-subset donors had higher generation probabilities. Pairwise subsampling led to the expectation that sequencing depth would affect the degree of clonotype sharing among donors. Because the study included a small number of donors, the genetic and exposure-history diversity represented was limited.

Source material: naive CD4+ T cells sorted from blood. This specimen's cell subset or site label, per the study, means: CD45RA+ positively selected. This receptor was identified in a man younger than 35 in good health.

For the CDR3, the sequence is CASSDIGTGKNQPQHF. The nucleotide sequence is given as TGTGCCAGCAGTGACATTGGGACAGGGAAAAATCAGCCCCAGCATTTT. The chain links TRBV6-1 with TRBJ1-5; TRBD1 matches 9 bases in the middle. The CDR3 starts with the cysteine, ends with the phenylalanine, and has 16 residues. Here the CDR3 DNA is all that survives: 48 bases in frame from base 1. From a lookup of the germline V gene, CDR1 and CDR2 are MNHNS and SASEGT. The V end gives up 3 bases and the J end 4 bases, leaving 7 bases in the junction not matched to a gene.